A selection of T cell receptor beta chains follows, all from one sample in a study of T-cell memory formation after mild COVID-19. TCRdb re-analysed the 5' RACE reads in MiXCR, keeping a single row per CDR3 protein. The sample holds 250,000 to 300,000 distinct CDR3 sequences, 7% to 10% seen once. Sequenced: PBMCs or a T cell subset sorted from them (not recorded which). These receptors originate from a man between 18 and 29 years old who had mild COVID-19 (a few samples of this study predate the infection). Cell type and time point are not known. The conserved cysteine and the conserved F or W are not part of the CDR3 here.

V gene	J gene	CDR3 protein
TRBV20-1	TRBJ2-5	SARRDRTSAGNGTQY
TRBV4-3	TRBJ2-7	ASSQGGAPYEQY
TRBV7-2	TRBJ1-1	ASSSSGQGAFPRAF
TRBV3-2	TRBJ2-1	ASSQDTSGGPRYRYNEQF
TRBV6-5	TRBJ1-3	ASSRGISGNTIY
TRBV10-2	TRBJ2-1	ASALRASGGPTYNEQF
TRBV6-5	TRBJ2-5	ASSYGGRLLETQY
TRBV5-1	TRBJ2-3	ASSLGGSTAGNTQY
TRBV20-1	TRBJ2-3	SAPLAGVSFSTDTQY
TRBV19	TRBJ2-7	ASTRGGEGYEQY
TRBV5-1	TRBJ2-2	ASSLPEGGELF
TRBV5-1	TRBJ2-2	ASSTGQVTNTGELF
TRBV29-1	TRBJ2-7	STSGTGDSYEQY
TRBV5-1	TRBJ2-6	ASSLVEGHGSGANVLT
TRBV5-1	TRBJ2-3	ASSFRTSTDTQY